Each of the 29 T cell receptor beta chains below was sequenced from the same sample in a study of shared clonotypes between healthy human individuals. Data came from immunoSEQ multiplex PCR; TCRdb stores just in-frame clones and leaves some out. The sample holds 2.3 million or so clones, 85% to 95% seen once. Sequencing input: naive CD4+ T cells from PBMCs. Subset given: CD45RA+ positively selected. These receptors were taken from a man younger than 30 in good health. Some clones in this sample may be carry-over from other donors' samples.

The chain links TRBV5-1 to TRBJ2-2; 9 nucleotides match TRBD1. V was clipped by 3 bases and J by 4 bases; unmatched bases: 7. Germline V CDR1 and CDR2: SGHRS, YFSETQ. This CDR3 has 16 amino acids. The CDR3, as DNA: TGCGCCAGCAGCTGGGGACAGGGAAGAAGCACCGGGGAGCTGTTTTTT. It is translated as CASSWGQGRSTGELFF. The full variable domain, its missing parts supplied by reference TRBV5-1 and TRBJ2-2, is KAGVTQTPRYLIKTRGQQVTLSCSPISGHRSVSWYQQTPGQGLQFLFEYFSETQRNKGNFPGRFSGRQFSNSRSEMNVSTLELGDSALYLCASSWGQGRSTGELFFGEGSRLTVL.

The chain carries TRBV28 and TRBJ2-1, with TRBD1 matching 8 bases. This CDR3 is 16 amino acids long. J lost 4 bases, V lost 6 bases, and 11 bases had no gene match. Germline V gene sequence: CDR1 MDHEN, CDR2 SYDVKM. CDR3 coding DNA: TGTGCCAGCAGGGAAACCGGGACAGGAGTATACAATGAGCAGTTCTTC. Protein product: CASRETGTGVYNEQFF.

The V gene is TRBV18, the J gene TRBJ2-7, with TRBD1 matching over 10 bases. CDR1 and CDR2 from the germline V gene are KGHSH and LQKENI. With V trimmed by 3 bases and J by 5 bases, 7 bases remained unmatched. This CDR3 has 15 amino acids. The CDR3 DNA follows: TGTGCCAGCTCACCGGGGTTGGACAGGGGGGACGAGCAGTACTTC. Amino acids: CASSPGLDRGDEQYF.

The rearrangement joins TRBV7-3 to TRBJ1-1; D may be TRBD1 (5 bases). This CDR3 region has 15 residues. V shed 2 bases and J shed 5 bases, with 15 bases lying between them. CDR1 SGHTA and CDR2 FQGTGA come from the germline V gene. DNA for the CDR3: TGTGCCAGCAGCTTAGGTGGGGGGAAGGGAACTGAAGCTTTCTTT. Residues: CASSLGGGKGTEAFF.

The gene calls are TRBV6-1 and TRBJ2-6; D is uncertain. V was clipped by 1 base and J by 0 bases, with 4 bases between them. CDR3 length: 15 amino acids. Germline CDR1 MNHNS, CDR2 SASEGT. As DNA, the CDR3 is TGTGCCAGCAGTGAAGTCTCCTCTGGGGCCAACGTCCTGACTTTC. Translated, it gives CASSEVSSGANVLTF.

This clone was detected once. The chain has TRBV6-6 and TRBJ1-1, with TRBD1 as a possible D gene (6 bases). The CDR3 consists of 13 residues. V was cut by 7 bases and J by 11 bases, with 20 bases left in between. Germline-derived CDR1 and CDR2 are MNHNY and SVGAGI (reference sequence). The CDR3 reads CASTPPGDTWAFF. The CDR3 region has the DNA TGTGCCAGCACCCCCCCGGGGGACACCTGGGCTTTCTTT.

The chain is built from TRBV7-2 and TRBJ2-7; 9 nucleotides line up with TRBD1. V shed 1 base and J 1 base; nucleotides not matched to a gene: 2. This CDR3 spans 15 amino acids. Per the germline V gene, CDR1 is SGHTA and CDR2 is FQGNSA. The CDR3 DNA is TGTGCCAGCAGCTTAGGGACAGGGGTATCCTACGAGCAGTACTTC. The encoded protein is CASSLGTGVSYEQYF.

The chain links TRBV5-1 to TRBJ2-3; D call uncertain. This CDR3 spans 15 amino acids. V was cut by 1 base and J by 2 bases, with 11 bases left in between. The germline V gene has CDR1 SGHRS and CDR2 YFSETQ. Here the CDR3 reads CASSLSVRHTDTQYF. The CDR3 nucleotides are TGCGCCAGCAGCTTGAGTGTACGACACACAGATACGCAGTATTTT. Supplemented by reference TRBV5-1 and TRBJ2-3, the full variable domain reads KAGVTQTPRYLIKTRGQQVTLSCSPISGHRSVSWYQQTPGQGLQFLFEYFSETQRNKGNFPGRFSGRQFSNSRSEMNVSTLELGDSALYLCASSLSVRHTDTQYFGPGTRLTVL.

This clone was counted a single time. The rearrangement links TRBV2 to TRBJ1-6; D remains unclear. V lost 6 bases to trimming and J lost 0 bases, with 9 bases between them. Germline CDR1 SNHLY, CDR2 FYNNEI. The CDR3 length is 15 residues. The CDR3 loop reads CASRGPNSYNSPLHF. In DNA, the CDR3 is TGTGCCAGCAGGGGCCCTAACTCCTATAATTCACCCCTCCACTTT. Using reference TRBV2 and TRBJ1-6 for the parts outside the CDR3, the full variable domain is EPEVTQTPSHQVTQMGQEVILRCVPISNHLYFYWYRQILGQKVEFLVSFYNNEISEKSEIFDDQFSVERPDGSNFTLKIRSTKLEDSAMYFCASRGPNSYNSPLHFGNGTRLTVT.

The chain has TRBV5-1 and TRBJ2-7; D unresolved. With 4 bases removed from V and 0 bases from J, the gap between germline ends came to 17 bases. Germline V gene lookup returns CDR1 SGHRS and CDR2 YFSETQ. The CDR3 has 16 residues. The CDR3 region is CASSGATSRSSYEQYF. The CDR3 DNA is TGCGCCAGCAGCGGTGCGACGAGCCGGAGCTCCTACGAGCAGTACTTC.

This sequence joins TRBV28 and TRBJ1-4; 7 positions match TRBD1. With 5 bases clipped from V and 8 bases from J, the junction kept 8 bases outside the gene matches. The germline V gene encodes CDR1 MDHEN and CDR2 SYDVKM. This CDR3 is built from 14 residues. CDR3 coding DNA: TGTGCCAGCAGTAGACAGGGAGTGCGGGAAAAACTGTTTTTT. Protein sequence: CASSRQGVREKLFF.

This chain joins TRBV5-1 and TRBJ1-2; D remains unclear. This CDR3 is 16 amino acids long. In germline, CDR1 is SGHRS, CDR2 YFSETQ. V was cut by 0 bases and J by 5 bases, with 17 bases left in between. CDR3: CASSLDAGRGEYGYTF. Written as DNA, the CDR3 is TGCGCCAGCAGCTTGGATGCGGGCCGGGGTGAATATGGCTACACCTTC.

About this clone itself: Other DNA sequences from this sample encode an identical CDR3 as well. The V gene is TRBV28, the J gene TRBJ1-1, with a tentative D call TRBD1 (5 bases). The CDR3 has 15 amino acids. Trimming took 5 bases from V and 4 from J, leaving 17 bases between them. Per the germline V gene, CDR1 is MDHEN and CDR2 is SYDVKM. This CDR3 is CASSLRRGGVTEAFF. Written as DNA, the CDR3 is TGTGCCAGCAGTCTCCGCCGCGGAGGGGTCACTGAAGCTTTCTTT.

The CDR3, as DNA: TGCGCCAGCAGCTTGGGGACCAGGGGGCGCGTCGGGAACACTGAAGCTTTCTTT. Protein: CASSLGTRGRVGNTEAFF. The gene calls are TRBV5-1 and TRBJ1-1; 8 nucleotides align to TRBD1. The germline V gene encodes CDR1 SGHRS and CDR2 YFSETQ. V lost 0 bases and J lost 1; bases outside the gene matches: 11. The CDR3 contains 18 residues.

This clone appeared a single time. The sample has other DNA sequences that encode this CDR3 too. The chain links TRBV7-2 to TRBJ2-7; 11 nucleotides align to TRBD2. Germline V lookup: CDR1 SGHTA, CDR2 FQGNSA. Trimming removed 1 base from V and 4 bases from J; junction bases left unmatched: 3. The CDR3 extends over 15 amino acids. The CDR3 spells CASSLVTSGGYEQYF. The CDR3 DNA follows: TGTGCCAGCAGCTTAGTAACTAGCGGGGGTTACGAGCAGTACTTC.

The chain carries TRBV18 and TRBJ2-7; D unclear. Between the trimmed V and J ends, which lost 6 bases and 0 bases, there was a span of 15 bases. The CDR3 contains 15 residues. Germline-derived CDR1 and CDR2 are KGHSH and LQKENI. DNA for the CDR3: TGTGCCAGCTCCCCCTCGGACGGAAACTCCTACGAGCAGTACTTC. The encoded protein is CASSPSDGNSYEQYF.

J is TRBJ2-7 and V is TRBV29-1; TRBD2 matches at 12 bases. Germline lookup yields CDR1 SQVTM and CDR2 ANQGSEA. This CDR3 is 12 amino acids long. Trimming removed 5 bases from V and 4 bases from J; junction bases left unmatched: 0. CDR3 coding DNA: TGCAGCGTTCTAGCGGGAGGGTACGAGCAGTACTTC. This gives the protein CSVLAGGYEQYF.

This chain links TRBV10-3 with TRBJ1-5; tentatively, D is TRBD1 (6 bases). This CDR3 is 14 amino acids long. Trimming took 4 bases from V and 4 from J, leaving 11 bases between them. Looked up from germline, CDR1 is ENHRY and CDR2 is SYGVKD. The CDR3 protein is CAISGLTGNQPQHF. The CDR3 bases are TGTGCCATCAGTGGTTTGACAGGAAATCAGCCCCAGCATTTT.

The chain uses TRBV7-3 and TRBJ2-1, with 9 bases aligning to TRBD2. This CDR3 is 16 amino acids long. J was trimmed by 2 bases and V by 5 bases; bases with no gene match: 7. CDR1 is SGHTA and CDR2 is FQGTGA in the germline V gene. CDR3 amino acids: CASSPIAGATYNEQFF. DNA for the CDR3: TGTGCCAGCAGCCCCATAGCGGGGGCAACCTACAATGAGCAGTTCTTC. The whole variable domain, filled in from reference TRBV7-3 and TRBJ2-1, reads GAGVSQTPSNKVTEKGKYVELRCDPISGHTALYWYRQSLGQGPEFLIYFQGTGAADDSGLPNDRFFAVRPEGSVSTLKIQRTERGDSAVYLCASSPIAGATYNEQFFGPGTRLTVL.

The genes are TRBV4-3 and TRBJ1-5; D is possibly TRBD1 (6 bases). Trimming removed 1 base at V and 5 bases at J, with 12 bases between. Germline CDR1 is LGHNA and CDR2 is YSLEER. The CDR3 totals 15 residues. CDR3 sequence (DNA): TGCGCCAGCAGCCAAGCCTATGGGGGCTATCAGCCCCAGCATTTT. It encodes CASSQAYGGYQPQHF.

The V and J genes are TRBV5-5 and TRBJ2-6; 9 nucleotides line up with TRBD1. Germline CDR1 is SGHKS and CDR2 is YYEKEE (reference sequence). CDR3 length: 20 residues. J gave up 1 base and V 6 bases, and 17 bases lay outside the gene matches. This CDR3 reads CASMDRGPTFTTSGANVLTF. The CDR3, as DNA: TGTGCCAGCATGGACAGGGGTCCCACCTTCACGACGTCTGGGGCCAACGTCCTGACTTTC.

V is TRBV5-1 and J is TRBJ1-3; D not resolved. The V end was cut by 4 bases, the J end by 0 bases, with 14 bases between. The CDR3 runs to 16 residues. CDR1 is SGHRS and CDR2 is YFSETQ in the germline V gene. CDR3 amino acids: CASSIGPTSSGNTIYF. CDR3 in DNA: TGCGCCAGCAGCATTGGACCGACCAGCTCTGGAAACACCATATATTTT.

The CDR3: CASKLPGQETQYF. CDR3 DNA sequence: TGTGCCAGCAAGTTACCCGGCCAAGAGACCCAGTACTTC. The chain couples TRBV6-5 to TRBJ2-5; the D is unclear. The V gene lost 7 bases and the J gene lost 1 base, with 10 bases spanning the gap. Looked up from germline, CDR1 is MNHEY and CDR2 is SVGAGI. The CDR3 consists of 13 residues.

This sequence joins TRBV10-3 and TRBJ2-7; D perhaps matches TRBD2 (6 bases). V was clipped by 10 bases and J by 4 bases, with 20 bases between them. Germline CDR1 is ENHRY and CDR2 is SYGVKD. The CDR3 is 14 residues long. CDR3 sequence reads: CATSRGPGPYEQYF. The CDR3 DNA reads TGTGCCACCTCGCGGGGACCGGGACCTTACGAGCAGTACTTC.

The chain employs TRBV14 and TRBJ1-1; 9 positions agree with TRBD1. The germline V gene encodes CDR1 SGHDN and CDR2 FVKESK. The V and J ends lost 1 base and 5 bases, in that order; junction bases with no gene match: 8. The CDR3 runs to 16 residues. The CDR3 nucleotides are TGTGCCAGCAGCCAAGGGACGGGACAGGGTAAGACTGAAGCTTTCTTT. This codes for CASSQGTGQGKTEAFF.

The rearrangement uses TRBV29-1 and TRBJ2-1, with 7 bases lining up with TRBD2. Germline V gene lookup returns CDR1 SQVTM and CDR2 ANQGSEA. This CDR3 contains 15 residues. After removal of 6 bases from V and 2 bases from J, the junction contained 10 bases not matched to a gene. CDR3 coding DNA: TGCAGCGTCGTTAAGCGGGGAAGGACCTACAATGAGCAGTTCTTC. Its protein product is CSVVKRGRTYNEQFF.

V is TRBV18 and J is TRBJ2-7; D gene uncertain. Germline loops: CDR1 KGHSH, CDR2 LQKENI. The CDR3 spans 12 residues. Between the trimmed V and J ends, which lost 2 bases and 3 bases, there was a span of 5 bases. As DNA, the CDR3 is TGTGCCAGCTCACCAGAGAACTACGAGCAGTACTTC. It specifies CASSPENYEQYF. The full variable domain, rest sourced from reference TRBV18 and TRBJ2-7, is NAGVMQNPRHLVRRRGQEARLRCSPMKGHSHVYWYRQLPEEGLKFMVYLQKENIIDESGMPKERFSAEFPKEGPSILRIQQVVRGDSAAYFCASSPENYEQYFGPGTRLTVT.

The chain is built from TRBV28 and TRBJ1-1; 7 bases fit TRBD1. Germline CDR1 MDHEN, CDR2 SYDVKM. The V and J ends lost 6 bases and 3 bases, in that order; junction bases with no gene match: 7. The CDR3 extends over 14 amino acids. In DNA form, the CDR3 reads TGTGCCAGCAGCCCAGGGGGGGGATACACTGAAGCTTTCTTT. Encoded protein: CASSPGGGYTEAFF.

This sequence joins TRBV5-4 and TRBJ1-2, with TRBD1 matching over 9 bases. The CDR3 sequence is 15 residues long. V dropped 4 bases and J dropped 3; count of bases not matched to a gene: 7. Germline CDR1 is SGHNT and CDR2 is YYREEE (reference sequence). The CDR3 nucleotides read TGTGCCAGCAGCCGGAACAGGGGGCAGCACTATGGCTACACCTTC. This codes for CASSRNRGQHYGYTF.